A selection of T cell receptor beta chains follows, all from one sample in a study of cytomegalovirus exposure and HLA in healthy donors. The method was immunoSEQ multiplex PCR; TCRdb's version includes in-frame clones alone and lacks a portion of them. The sample yields 55,000 to 70,000 clones, roughly 70% seen once. The sequencing input was PBMCs. The source is a woman aged 60-75 years in good health and CMV-seropositive. CDR3s include the opening cysteine and the closing phenylalanine or tryptophan. The D gene is left open where the match is weak. For some rows the clone size is stated as once, few or many, or as a class when expanded; others skip it.

D	V	J	size	DNA	CDR3
TRBD1	TRBV30	TRBJ2-5	few	TGTGCCTGGAGCGATACAGGGGGCACAGAGACCCAGTACTTC	CAWSDTGGTETQYF
.	TRBV15	TRBJ1-1	.	TGTGCCACCAGCAGGGAACAGGGGAACACTGAAGCTTTCTTT	CATSREQGNTEAFF
.	TRBV6-5	TRBJ2-5	.	TGTGCCAGCAGTTACTTCCCGACAGTACCACAAGAGACCCAGTACTTC	CASSYFPTVPQETQYF
TRBD2	TRBV7-9	TRBJ2-7	few	TGTGCCAGCAGCTTATACTCGGGGGGGCCGCGCGAGCAGTACTTC	CASSLYSGGPREQYF
TRBD1	TRBV6-5	TRBJ2-7	.	TGTGCCAGTCTCGGACAGGGCCTCGGGGAGCAGTACTTC	CASLGQGLGEQYF
.	TRBV6-1	TRBJ1-1	.	TGTGCCAGCAGTGACCTTAAGAACACTGAAGCTTTCTTT	CASSDLKNTEAFF
TRBD2	TRBV27	TRBJ2-3	.	TGTGCCAGCAGTTACCGACTAGCGGGGGATCATTTGCATTTT	CASSYRLAGDHLHF
TRBD1	TRBV7-9	TRBJ1-1	.	TGTGCCAGCAGCAAGACAGGGCGGAACACTGAAGCTTTCTTT	CASSKTGRNTEAFF
TRBD1	TRBV25-1	TRBJ2-7	.	TGTGCCAGTCAGACAGGGGGCGGCTACGAGCAGTACTTC	CASQTGGGYEQYF
.	TRBV19	TRBJ1-5	.	TGTGCCAGTAGTCCCTCCTTTGATCAGCCCCAGCATTTT	CASSPSFDQPQHF